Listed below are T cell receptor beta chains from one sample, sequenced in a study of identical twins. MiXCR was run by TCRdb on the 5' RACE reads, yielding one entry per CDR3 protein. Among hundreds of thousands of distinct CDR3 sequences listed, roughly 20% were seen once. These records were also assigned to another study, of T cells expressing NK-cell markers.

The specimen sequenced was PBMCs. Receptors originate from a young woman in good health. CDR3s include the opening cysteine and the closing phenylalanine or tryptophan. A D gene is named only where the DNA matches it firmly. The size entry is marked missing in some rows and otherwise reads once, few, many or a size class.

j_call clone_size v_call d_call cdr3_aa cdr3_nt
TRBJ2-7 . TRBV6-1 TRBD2 CASSRGRASYEQYF TGTGCCAGCAGCCGGGGGAGGGCTTCCTACGAGCAGTACTTC
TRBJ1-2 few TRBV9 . CASSPRTDNYGYTF TGTGCCAGCAGCCCGCGGACAGACAACTATGGCTACACCTTC
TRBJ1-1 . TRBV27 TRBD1 CASRGTALEAFF TGTGCCAGCAGGGGGACAGCACTTGAAGCTTTCTTT
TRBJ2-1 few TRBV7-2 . CASSTDWAALYNEQFF TGTGCCAGCAGTACCGACTGGGCCGCGCTGTACAATGAGCAGTTCTTC
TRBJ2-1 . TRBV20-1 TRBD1 CSAEPGQGLSEQFF TGCAGTGCGGAACCGGGACAGGGGCTTTCTGAGCAGTTCTTC
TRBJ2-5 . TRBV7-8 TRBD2 CASSFSGLAPQETQYF TGTGCCAGCAGCTTCAGCGGACTAGCGCCGCAAGAGACCCAGTACTTC
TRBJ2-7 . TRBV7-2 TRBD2 CASSLSAGEGYEQYF TGTGCCAGCAGCTTATCAGCGGGAGAGGGGTACGAGCAGTACTTC
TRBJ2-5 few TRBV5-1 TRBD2 CASSLAVGLAGQETQYF TGCGCCAGCAGCCTGGCTGTGGGACTAGCGGGGCAAGAGACCCAGTACTTC
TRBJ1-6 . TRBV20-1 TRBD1 CCARDRGQSSYNSPLHF TGCTGCGCTAGAGATCGGGGACAGAGCTCCTATAATTCACCCCTCCACTTT
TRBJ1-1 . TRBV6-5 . CASSSQGRMNTEAFF TGTGCCAGCAGTTCGCAGGGGCGAATGAACACTGAAGCTTTCTTT
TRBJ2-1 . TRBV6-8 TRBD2 CASSYRTSESSYNEQFF TGTGCCAGCAGTTACCGGACTAGCGAGAGCTCCTACAATGAGCAGTTCTTC
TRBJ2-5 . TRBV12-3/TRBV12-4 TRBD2 CASSGIAGGHRTQYF TGTGCCAGCAGTGGGATAGCGGGAGGCCACCGGACCCAGTACTTC
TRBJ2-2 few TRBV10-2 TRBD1 CASSESKGQGSGELFF TGCGCCAGCAGTGAGTCGAAGGGACAGGGGTCCGGGGAGCTGTTTTTT
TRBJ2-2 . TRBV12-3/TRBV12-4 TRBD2 CASRVGYGLRGYGTGELFF TGTGCCAGCAGGGTAGGGTACGGCCTGCGGGGGTATGGCACCGGGGAGCTGTTTTTT
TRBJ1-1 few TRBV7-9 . CASSLNRDGGNTEAFF TGTGCCAGCAGCTTAAACCGGGACGGAGGCAACACTGAAGCTTTCTTT
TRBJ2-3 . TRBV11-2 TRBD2 CASSLVGSGADTQYF TGTGCCAGCAGCTTAGTCGGTAGCGGGGCAGATACGCAGTATTTT
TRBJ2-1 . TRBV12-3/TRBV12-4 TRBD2 CASSPGLAGTPTRQFF TGTGCCAGCAGTCCAGGACTAGCGGGGACCCCTACGCGGCAGTTCTTC
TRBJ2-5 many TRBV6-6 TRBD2 CASTQSGANTQYF TGTGCCAGCACTCAAAGCGGGGCCAACACCCAGTACTTC
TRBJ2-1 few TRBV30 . CAWSSPVSPGNEQFF TGTGCCTGGAGTTCTCCGGTCTCCCCCGGGAATGAGCAGTTCTTC
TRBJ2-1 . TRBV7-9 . CASSLSPGLATYNEQFF TGTGCCAGCAGCTTATCTCCAGGTCTAGCGACGTACAATGAGCAGTTCTTC
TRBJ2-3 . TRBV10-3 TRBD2 CAAKPSGSTDTQYF TGTGCCGCCAAGCCTAGCGGGAGCACAGATACGCAGTATTTT
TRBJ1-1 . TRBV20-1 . CASRTVGTGTEAFF .
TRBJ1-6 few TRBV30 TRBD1 CAWGGTGGGSPLHF TGTGCCTGGGGAGGCACAGGGGGCGGTTCACCCCTCCACTTT
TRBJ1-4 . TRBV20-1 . CSAWTAKGEKLFF TGCAGTGCTTGGACAGCCAAGGGTGAAAAACTGTTTTTT
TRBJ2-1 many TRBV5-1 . CASSLVPTYNEQFF TGCGCCAGCAGCTTGGTTCCGACGTACAATGAGCAGTTCTTC
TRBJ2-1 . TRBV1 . CTSSRGLAGVRPYNEQFF TGCACCAGCAGCCGCGGACTAGCGGGAGTCCGACCTTACAATGAGCAGTTCTTC
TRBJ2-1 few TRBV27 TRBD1 CASRGGTGAYNEQFF TGTGCCAGCAGGGGGGGGACAGGGGCCTACAATGAGCAGTTCTTC
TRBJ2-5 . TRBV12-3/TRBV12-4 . CASSLALGAGETQYF TGTGCCAGCAGTTTGGCGTTGGGGGCAGGAGAGACCCAGTACTTC
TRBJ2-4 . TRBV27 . CASSDGAKAAKNIQYF TGTGCCAGCTCCGACGGAGCGAAGGCAGCCAAAAACATTCAGTACTTC
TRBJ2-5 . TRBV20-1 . CSASGHIQETQYF TGCAGTGCTAGTGGGCACATCCAAGAGACCCAGTACTTC
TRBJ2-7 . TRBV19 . CASRTGGSVAYEQYF TGTGCCAGTAGGACTGGGGGCTCAGTTGCCTACGAGCAGTACTTC
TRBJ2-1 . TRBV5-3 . CARSLVLGDSSYNEQFF TGTGCCAGAAGCTTGGTGTTGGGCGACAGCTCCTACAATGAGCAGTTCTTC
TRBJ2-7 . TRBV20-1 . CSARGQPSSYEQYF TGCAGTGCTAGAGGGCAGCCAAGTTCCTACGAGCAGTACTTC
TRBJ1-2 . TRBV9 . CASSVAVIQTGDYGYTF TGTGCCAGCAGCGTAGCGGTAATACAGACAGGAGACTATGGCTACACCTTC
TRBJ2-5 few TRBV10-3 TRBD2 CATRGGAPETQYF TGTGCCACTCGCGGGGGGGCCCCAGAGACCCAGTACTTC
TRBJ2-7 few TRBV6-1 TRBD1 CASTPRGGQGLDEQYF TGTGCCAGCACTCCCCGGGGGGGACAGGGGTTGGACGAGCAGTACTTC
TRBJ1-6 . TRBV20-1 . CSARQDNNSPLHF TGCAGTGCAAGACAGGATAATAATTCACCCCTCCACTTT
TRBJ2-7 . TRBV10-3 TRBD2 CAIGPGTSGNEQYF TGTGCCATCGGCCCCGGGACTAGCGGTAACGAGCAGTACTTC